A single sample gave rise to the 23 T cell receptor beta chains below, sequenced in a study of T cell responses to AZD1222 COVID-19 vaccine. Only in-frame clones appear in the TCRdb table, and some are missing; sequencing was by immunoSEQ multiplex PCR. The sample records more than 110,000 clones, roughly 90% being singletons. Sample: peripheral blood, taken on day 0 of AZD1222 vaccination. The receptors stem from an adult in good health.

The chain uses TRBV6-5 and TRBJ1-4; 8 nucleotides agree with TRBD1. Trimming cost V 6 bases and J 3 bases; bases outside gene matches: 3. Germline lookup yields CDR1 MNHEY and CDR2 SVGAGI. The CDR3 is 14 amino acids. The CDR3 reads CASRTGGSNEKLFF. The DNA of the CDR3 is TGTGCCAGCAGAACAGGGGGTTCTAATGAAAAACTGTTTTTT.

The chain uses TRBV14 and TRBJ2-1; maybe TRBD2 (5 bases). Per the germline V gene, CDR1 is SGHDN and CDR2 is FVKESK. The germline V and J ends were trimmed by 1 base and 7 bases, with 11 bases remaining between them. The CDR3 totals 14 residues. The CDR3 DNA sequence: TGTGCCAGCAGCCAAGTTCGGTGGAGGAATGAGCAGTTCTTC. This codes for CASSQVRWRNEQFF.

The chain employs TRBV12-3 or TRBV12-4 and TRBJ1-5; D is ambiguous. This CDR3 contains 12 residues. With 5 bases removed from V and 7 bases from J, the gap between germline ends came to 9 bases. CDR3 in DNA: TGTGCCAGCAGTCCATTTCGGCAGCCCCAGCATTTT. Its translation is CASSPFRQPQHF.

CDR3 in amino acids: CASSSRDYGYTF. The CDR3 DNA reads TGTGCCAGCAGTTCACGAGACTATGGCTACACCTTC. The chain carries TRBV28 and TRBJ1-2, with D hard to call. This CDR3 is built from 12 residues. Trimming took off 4 bases at V and 3 bases at J, with 6 bases between the two ends. CDR1 and CDR2 from the germline V gene are MDHEN and SYDVKM.

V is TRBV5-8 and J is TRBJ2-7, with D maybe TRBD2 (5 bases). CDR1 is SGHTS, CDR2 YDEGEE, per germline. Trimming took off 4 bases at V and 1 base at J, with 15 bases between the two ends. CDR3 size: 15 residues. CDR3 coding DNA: TGTGCCAGCAGCCCAGAACTAGGCCAATCCTACGAGCAGTACTTC. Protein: CASSPELGQSYEQYF.

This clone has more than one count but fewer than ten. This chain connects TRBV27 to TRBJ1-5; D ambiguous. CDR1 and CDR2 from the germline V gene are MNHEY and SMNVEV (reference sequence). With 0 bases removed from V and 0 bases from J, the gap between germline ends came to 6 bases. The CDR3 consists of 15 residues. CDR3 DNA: TGTGCCAGCAGTTTATCGGCAGATAGCAATCAGCCCCAGCATTTT. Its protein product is CASSLSADSNQPQHF.

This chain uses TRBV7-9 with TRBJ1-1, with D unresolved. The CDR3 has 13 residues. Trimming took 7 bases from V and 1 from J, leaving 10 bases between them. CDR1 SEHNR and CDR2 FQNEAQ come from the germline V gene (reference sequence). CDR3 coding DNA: TGTGCCAGCACCGTTTTACAGAACACTGAAGCTTTCTTT. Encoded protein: CASTVLQNTEAFF. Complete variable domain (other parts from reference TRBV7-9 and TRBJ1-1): DTGVSQNPRHKITKRGQNVTFRCDPISEHNRLYWYRQTLGQGPEFLTYFQNEAQLEKSRLLSDRFSAERPKGSFSTLEIQRTEQGDSAMYLCASTVLQNTEAFFGQGTRLTVV.

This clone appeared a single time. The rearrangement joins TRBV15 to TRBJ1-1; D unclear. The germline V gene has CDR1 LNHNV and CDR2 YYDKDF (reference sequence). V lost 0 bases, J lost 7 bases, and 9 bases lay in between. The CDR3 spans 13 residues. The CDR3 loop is CATSRDYRGEAFF. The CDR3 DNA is TGTGCCACCAGCAGAGATTACCGTGGTGAAGCTTTCTTT. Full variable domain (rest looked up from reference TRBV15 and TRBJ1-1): DAMVIQNPRYQVTQFGKPVTLSCSQTLNHNVMYWYQQKSSQAPKLLFHYYDKDFNNEADTPDNFQSRRPNTSFCFLDIRSPGLGDTAMYLCATSRDYRGEAFFGQGTRLTVV.

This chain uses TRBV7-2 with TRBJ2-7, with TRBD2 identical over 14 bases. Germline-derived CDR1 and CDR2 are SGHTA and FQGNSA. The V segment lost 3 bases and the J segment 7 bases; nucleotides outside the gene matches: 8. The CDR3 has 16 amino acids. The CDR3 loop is CASSFDGTSGRREQYF. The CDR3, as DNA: TGTGCCAGCAGCTTTGATGGGACTAGCGGGAGACGGGAGCAGTACTTC. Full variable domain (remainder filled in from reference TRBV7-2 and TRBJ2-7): GAGVSQSPSNKVTEKGKDVELRCDPISGHTALYWYRQSLGQGLEFLIYFQGNSAPDKSGLPSDRFSAERTGGSVSTLTIQRTQQEDSAVYLCASSFDGTSGRREQYFGPGTRLTVT.

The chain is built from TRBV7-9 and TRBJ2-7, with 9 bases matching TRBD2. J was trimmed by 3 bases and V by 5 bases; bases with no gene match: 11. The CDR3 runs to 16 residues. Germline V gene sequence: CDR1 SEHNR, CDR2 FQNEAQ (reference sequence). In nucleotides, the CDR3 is TGTGCCAGCAGCAGAGGTGGTTTAGCGGGGGACTACGAGCAGTACTTC. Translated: CASSRGGLAGDYEQYF.

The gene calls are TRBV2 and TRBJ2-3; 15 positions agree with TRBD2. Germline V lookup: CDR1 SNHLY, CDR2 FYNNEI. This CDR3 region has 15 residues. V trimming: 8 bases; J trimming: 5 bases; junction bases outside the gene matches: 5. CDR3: CASVKGLAGGDTQYF. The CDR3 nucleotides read TGTGCCAGCGTAAAGGGACTAGCGGGGGGAGATACGCAGTATTTT. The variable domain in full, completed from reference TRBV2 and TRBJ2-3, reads EPEVTQTPSHQVTQMGQEVILRCVPISNHLYFYWYRQILGQKVEFLVSFYNNEISEKSEIFDDQFSVERPDGSNFTLKIRSTKLEDSAMYFCASVKGLAGGDTQYFGPGTRLTVL.

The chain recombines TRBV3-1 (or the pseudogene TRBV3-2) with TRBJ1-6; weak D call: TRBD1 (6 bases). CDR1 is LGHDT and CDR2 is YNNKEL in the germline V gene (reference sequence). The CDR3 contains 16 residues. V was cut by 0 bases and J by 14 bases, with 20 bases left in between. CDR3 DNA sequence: TGTGCCAGCAGCCAAGAAGGGTCCTTGGCGGGGGCAACCCTCCACTTT. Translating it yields CASSQEGSLAGATLHF.

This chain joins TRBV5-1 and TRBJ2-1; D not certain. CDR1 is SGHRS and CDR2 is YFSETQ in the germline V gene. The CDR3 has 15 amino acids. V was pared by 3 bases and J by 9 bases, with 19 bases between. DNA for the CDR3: TGCGCCAGCAGCTCCACAGCGACCGGCAGTCGTGAGCAGTTCTTC. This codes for CASSSTATGSREQFF.

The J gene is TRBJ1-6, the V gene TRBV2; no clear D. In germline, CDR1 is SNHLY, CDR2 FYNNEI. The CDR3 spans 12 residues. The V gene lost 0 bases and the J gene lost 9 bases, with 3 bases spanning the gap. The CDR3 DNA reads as TGTGCCAGCAGTGAAGCCCCTTCACCCCTCCACTTT. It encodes CASSEAPSPLHF.

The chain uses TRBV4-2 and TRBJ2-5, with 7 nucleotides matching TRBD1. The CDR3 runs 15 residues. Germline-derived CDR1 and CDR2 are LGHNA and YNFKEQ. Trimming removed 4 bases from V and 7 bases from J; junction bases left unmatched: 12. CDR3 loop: CASSRETGPHGTQYF. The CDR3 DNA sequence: TGTGCCAGCAGCCGTGAGACAGGGCCCCATGGGACCCAGTACTTC.

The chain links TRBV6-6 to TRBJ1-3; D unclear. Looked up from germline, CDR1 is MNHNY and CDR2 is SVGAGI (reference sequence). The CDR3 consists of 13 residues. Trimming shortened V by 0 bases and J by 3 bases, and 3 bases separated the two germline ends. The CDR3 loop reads CASSYSDGNTIYF. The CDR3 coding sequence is TGTGCCAGCAGTTACTCGGATGGAAACACCATATATTTT.

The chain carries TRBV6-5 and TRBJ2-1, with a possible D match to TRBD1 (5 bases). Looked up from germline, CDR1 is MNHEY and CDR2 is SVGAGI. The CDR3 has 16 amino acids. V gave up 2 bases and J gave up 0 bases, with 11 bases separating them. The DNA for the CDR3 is TGTGCCAGCAGTTACCGAGGCAGGGCCTCCTACAATGAGCAGTTCTTC. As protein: CASSYRGRASYNEQFF.

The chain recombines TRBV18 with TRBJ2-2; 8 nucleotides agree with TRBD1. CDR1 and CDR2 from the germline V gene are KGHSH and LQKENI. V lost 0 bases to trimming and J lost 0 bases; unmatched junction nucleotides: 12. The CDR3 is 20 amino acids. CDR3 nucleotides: TGTGCCAGCTCACCACCGGCAGGGGGCCCGGGCCATTCGAACACCGGGGAGCTGTTTTTT. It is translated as CASSPPAGGPGHSNTGELFF.

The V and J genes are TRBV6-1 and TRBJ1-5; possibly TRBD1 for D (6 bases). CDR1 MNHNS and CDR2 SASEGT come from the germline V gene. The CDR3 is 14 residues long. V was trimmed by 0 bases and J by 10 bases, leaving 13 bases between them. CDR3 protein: CASSEALGTNPQHF. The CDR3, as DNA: TGTGCCAGCAGTGAAGCATTGGGGACAAATCCCCAGCATTTT.

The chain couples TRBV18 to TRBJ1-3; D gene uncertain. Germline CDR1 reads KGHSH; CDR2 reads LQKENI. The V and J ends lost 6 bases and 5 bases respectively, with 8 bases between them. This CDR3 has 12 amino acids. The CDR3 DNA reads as TGTGCCAGCTCCTCGGAGAGAAACACCATATATTTT. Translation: CASSSERNTIYF.

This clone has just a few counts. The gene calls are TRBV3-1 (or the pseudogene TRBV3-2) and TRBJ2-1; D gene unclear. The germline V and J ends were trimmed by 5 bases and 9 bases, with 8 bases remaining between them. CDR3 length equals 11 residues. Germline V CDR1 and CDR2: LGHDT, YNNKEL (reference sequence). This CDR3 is CASSFASEQFF. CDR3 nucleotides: TGTGCCAGCAGCTTTGCTAGTGAGCAGTTCTTC.

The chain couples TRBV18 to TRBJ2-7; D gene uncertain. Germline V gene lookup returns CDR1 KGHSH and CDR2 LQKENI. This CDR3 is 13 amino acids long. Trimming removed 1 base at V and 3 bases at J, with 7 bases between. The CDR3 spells CASSPLAYYEQYF. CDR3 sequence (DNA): TGTGCCAGCTCACCACTGGCCTACTACGAGCAGTACTTC.

The CDR3 loop reads CASSLRGLGSGNTIYF. The CDR3 DNA reads as TGTGCCAGCAGCTTAAGGGGCCTAGGGTCTGGAAACACCATATATTTT. The V call is TRBV11-2, the J call TRBJ1-3, with a possible D match to TRBD1 (5 bases). The CDR3 runs 16 residues. V was trimmed by 2 bases and J by 1 base, leaving 12 bases between them. Germline values: CDR1 SGHAT, CDR2 FQNNGV.